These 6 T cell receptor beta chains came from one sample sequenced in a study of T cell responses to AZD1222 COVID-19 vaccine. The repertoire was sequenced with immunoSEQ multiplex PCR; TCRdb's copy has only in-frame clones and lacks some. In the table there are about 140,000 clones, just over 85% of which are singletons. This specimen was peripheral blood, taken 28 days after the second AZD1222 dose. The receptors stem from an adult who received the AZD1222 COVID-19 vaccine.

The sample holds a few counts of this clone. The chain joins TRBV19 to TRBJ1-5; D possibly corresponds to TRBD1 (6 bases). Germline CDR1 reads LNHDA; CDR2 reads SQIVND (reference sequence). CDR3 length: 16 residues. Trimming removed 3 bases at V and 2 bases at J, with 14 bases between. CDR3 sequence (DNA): TGTGCCAGTAGTATCACCGGGGGCGCAGGCAATCAGCCCCAGCATTTT. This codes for CASSITGGAGNQPQHF.

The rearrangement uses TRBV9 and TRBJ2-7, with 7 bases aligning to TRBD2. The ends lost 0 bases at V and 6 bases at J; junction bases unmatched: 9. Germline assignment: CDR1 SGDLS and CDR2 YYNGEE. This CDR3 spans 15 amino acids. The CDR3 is CASSVEPGGGSEQYF. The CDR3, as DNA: TGTGCCAGCAGCGTAGAGCCGGGAGGTGGCTCCGAGCAGTACTTC.

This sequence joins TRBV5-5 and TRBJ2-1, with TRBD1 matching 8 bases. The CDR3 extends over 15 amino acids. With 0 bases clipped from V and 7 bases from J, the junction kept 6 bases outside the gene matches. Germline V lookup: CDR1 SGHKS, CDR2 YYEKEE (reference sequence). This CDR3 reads CASSLADRVLNEQFF. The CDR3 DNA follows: TGTGCCAGCAGCTTGGCGGACAGGGTTTTGAATGAGCAGTTCTTC.

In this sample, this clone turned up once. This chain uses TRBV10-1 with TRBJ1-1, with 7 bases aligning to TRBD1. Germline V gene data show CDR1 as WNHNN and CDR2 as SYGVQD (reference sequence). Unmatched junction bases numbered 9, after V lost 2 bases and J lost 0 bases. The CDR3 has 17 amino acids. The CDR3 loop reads CASSEHRGPPMNTEAFF. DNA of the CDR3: TGCGCCAGCAGTGAGCACAGGGGCCCCCCGATGAACACTGAAGCTTTCTTT.

CDR3 amino acids: CASSQEGFTGRGYTF. CDR3 nucleotide sequence: TGCGCCAGCAGCCAAGAGGGATTTACTGGGAGGGGCTACACCTTC. J is TRBJ1-2 and V is TRBV4-1; D is undetermined. The CDR3 runs to 15 residues. Trimming removed 0 bases at V and 8 bases at J, with 16 bases between. Germline V CDR1 and CDR2: MGHRA, YSYEKL.

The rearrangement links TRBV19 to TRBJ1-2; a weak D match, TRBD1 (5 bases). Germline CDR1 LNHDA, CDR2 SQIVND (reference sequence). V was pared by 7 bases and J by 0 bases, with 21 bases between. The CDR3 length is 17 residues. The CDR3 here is CASIGASGRSANYGYTF. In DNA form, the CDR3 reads TGTGCCAGTATCGGGGCATCCGGGCGATCCGCTAACTATGGCTACACCTTC.